The 19 T cell receptor beta chains below come from one sample, sequenced in a study of T-cell reconstitution after alpha-beta-depleted transplantation in children. Preparation of the TCRbeta library involved a method that used unique molecular identifiers. MiXCR, run by TCRdb on the PCR reads, gives a single entry per CDR3 protein. The data hold about 460,000 distinct CDR3 sequences, with about 10% observed a single time. The starting material was PBMCs, obtained before TCRalphabeta/CD19-depleted stem cell transplant. The receptors were sampled from a child aged 2 to 10 with inherited bone marrow failure, due to receive a stem cell transplant.

At least ten counts were recorded for this clonotype. V is TRBV15 and J is TRBJ1-6, with 9 bases matching TRBD1. CDR3 length equals 20 residues. V lost 0 bases, J lost 4 bases, and 13 bases stayed unmatched. CDR1 and CDR2 (germline): LNHNV, YYDKDF (reference sequence). The CDR3 DNA reads TGTGCCACCAGCAGAGATCCCTGGGGACAGGGCTCGCGGTATAATTCACCCCTCCACTTT. Amino acids: CATSRDPWGQGSRYNSPLHF. The variable domain in full, completed from reference TRBV15 and TRBJ1-6, reads DAMVIQNPRYQVTQFGKPVTLSCSQTLNHNVMYWYQQKSSQAPKLLFHYYDKDFNNEADTPDNFQSRRPNTSFCFLDIRSPGLGDTAMYLCATSRDPWGQGSRYNSPLHFGNGTRLTVT.

This clonotype was seen only a few times. The rearrangement uses TRBV5-4 and TRBJ1-2; perhaps TRBD1 as D (6 bases). This CDR3 has 16 amino acids. With 3 bases removed from V and 4 bases from J, the gap between germline ends came to 19 bases. CDR1 is SGHNT, CDR2 YYREEE, per germline (reference sequence). The chain's CDR3 is CASSWLQGGGLYGYTF. Written as DNA, the CDR3 is TGTGCCAGCAGCTGGCTGCAAGGGGGAGGCCTCTATGGCTACACCTTC.

This clonotype was counted at least ten times. This sequence joins TRBV27 and TRBJ2-7; D might be TRBD2 (6 bases). The V gene's germline CDR1 is MNHEY and CDR2 SMNVEV (reference sequence). The CDR3 totals 12 residues. Trimming removed 5 bases at V and 6 bases at J, with 11 bases between. The CDR3 bases are TGTGCCAGCAGTCCCCCAGCGGGCGAGCAGTACTTC. Encoded protein: CASSPPAGEQYF.

The rearrangement uses TRBV28 and TRBJ2-7, with 16 bases matching TRBD2. CDR1 and CDR2 (germline): MDHEN, SYDVKM. The CDR3 length is 19 residues. Losses at the gene ends were 3 bases for V and 7 bases for J; bases not matched to a gene: 15. DNA for the CDR3: TGTGCCAGCAGTTTTGCTGGGACAGGGGGACTAGCGGGAGGGGAAGAGCAGTACTTC. This sequence encodes CASSFAGTGGLAGGEEQYF. The whole variable domain, remainder taken from reference TRBV28 and TRBJ2-7, is DVKVTQSSRYLVKRTGEKVFLECVQDMDHENMFWYRQDPGLGLRLIYFSYDVKMKEKGDIPEGYSVSREKKERFSLILESASTNQTSMYLCASSFAGTGGLAGGEEQYFGPGTRLTVT.

This clonotype was picked up many times. The chain links TRBV7-9 to TRBJ2-3; D not certain. CDR1 and CDR2 from the germline V gene are SEHNR and FQNEAQ (reference sequence). The CDR3 covers 11 residues. Trimming shortened V by 7 bases and J by 5 bases, and 7 bases separated the two germline ends. DNA for the CDR3: TGTGCCAGCATCTCGGGAGATACGCAGTATTTT. Protein product: CASISGDTQYF.

This clonotype was counted at least ten times. The rearrangement uses TRBV12-3 or TRBV12-4 and TRBJ2-1; the D is unclear. The CDR3 runs to 16 residues. The V gene lost 4 bases and the J gene lost 5 bases, with 18 bases spanning the gap. CDR3 bases: TGTGCCAGCAGTTCACTGGTTGGCGGACCAAACAATGAGCAGTTCTTC. Its protein is CASSSLVGGPNNEQFF.

This clonotype was seen repeatedly, ten times or more. The V call is TRBV15, the J call TRBJ2-3; TRBD2 matches 11 bases. Germline CDR1 is LNHNV and CDR2 is YYDKDF (reference sequence). The CDR3 contains 16 residues. With V trimmed by 3 bases and J by 5 bases, 7 bases remained unmatched. CDR3 DNA sequence: TGTGCCACCAGCAGTAAGCTAGCGGGAGGTCGAGATACGCAGTATTTT. Encoded protein: CATSSKLAGGRDTQYF.

In its sample, this clonotype was seen many times. The chain uses TRBV29-1 and TRBJ1-3; D is uncertain. Germline CDR1 SQVTM, CDR2 ANQGSEA. The CDR3 totals 14 residues. Trimming stripped 3 bases from V and 4 bases from J, with 13 bases between. Written as DNA, the CDR3 is TGCAGCGTTGACCCCCGGCCATCAGGAAACACCATATATTTT. It yields the protein CSVDPRPSGNTIYF.

This clonotype was detected ten times or more. The V and J genes are TRBV24-1 and TRBJ2-5, with D tentatively TRBD2 (7 bases). CDR3 length: 13 residues. Trimming left V 10 bases short and J 5 bases short, with 16 bases between. Per germline, CDR1 KGHDR and CDR2 SFDVKD. CDR3 DNA sequence: TGTGCCACTGGCCTACAGGGAGGGGAGACCCAGTACTTC. Its translation: CATGLQGGETQYF.

This clonotype turned up a few times. The CDR3 loop is CASSESYGGGETQYF. The CDR3 bases are TGCGCCAGCAGTGAGTCGTACGGGGGCGGAGAGACCCAGTACTTC. The gene calls are TRBV10-2 and TRBJ2-5, with D tentatively TRBD1 or TRBD2 (6 bases each). Per the germline V gene, CDR1 is WSHSY and CDR2 is SAAADI. The CDR3 loop spans 15 amino acids. Trimming removed 0 bases at V and 4 bases at J, with 12 bases between.

Only a few counts were recorded for this clonotype. The chain employs TRBV7-8 and TRBJ2-5; D gene ambiguous. With 0 bases removed from V and 2 bases from J, the gap between germline ends came to 10 bases. CDR1 is SGHVS and CDR2 is FQNEAQ in the germline V gene. This CDR3 is built from 15 residues. CDR3 bases: TGTGCCAGCAGCTTAGCCCGGACGCCGCAAGAGACCCAGTACTTC. Its protein product is CASSLARTPQETQYF.

This clonotype came up many times. The V gene is TRBV27, the J gene TRBJ2-5; D gene unclear. The CDR3 length is 13 residues. Trimming stripped 2 bases from V and 3 bases from J, with 7 bases between. Germline values: CDR1 MNHEY, CDR2 SMNVEV (reference sequence). CDR3 DNA sequence: TGTGCCAGCAGTTTACGTGCGGAAGAGACCCAGTACTTC. Encoded protein: CASSLRAEETQYF.

In its sample, this clonotype was seen many times. The chain links TRBV12-3 or TRBV12-4 to TRBJ2-7; D gene uncertain. The length of the CDR3 is 15 residues. Trimming stripped 5 bases from V and 4 bases from J, with 18 bases between. CDR3 protein: CASSLEKAKSYEQYF. DNA of the CDR3: TGTGCCAGCAGTCTTGAAAAAGCAAAGAGTTACGAGCAGTACTTC.

This clonotype has at least ten counts. The chain links TRBV28 to TRBJ2-2; possible D gene TRBD1, 6 bases. V was shortened by 3 bases and J by 2 bases, with 13 bases between the two germline ends. Germline assignment: CDR1 MDHEN and CDR2 SYDVKM. CDR3 size: 16 residues. CDR3 amino acids: CASSLEPGQNTGELFF. CDR3 DNA: TGTGCCAGCAGTTTGGAACCGGGACAAAACACCGGGGAGCTGTTTTTT.

A few counts support this clonotype. This sequence joins TRBV5-1 and TRBJ2-6; D perhaps matches TRBD2 (5 bases). CDR1 is SGHRS and CDR2 is YFSETQ in the germline V gene. V lost 4 bases and J lost 0, with 17 bases in between. CDR3 length: 18 amino acids. The CDR3 region is CASSGTGVTFSGANVLTF. In DNA form, the CDR3 reads TGCGCCAGCAGCGGAACCGGGGTTACCTTCTCTGGGGCCAACGTCCTGACTTTC.

This clonotype was picked up many times. In DNA, the CDR3 is TGCAGCGTTGAAAGGGACAGGGGGAACACCGGGGAGCTGTTTTTT. Amino acid sequence: CSVERDRGNTGELFF. V usage is TRBV29-1 and J usage is TRBJ2-2, with 10 bases identical to TRBD1. The V segment lost 2 bases and the J segment 1 base; nucleotides outside the gene matches: 1. This CDR3 is 15 amino acids long. Germline CDR1 is SQVTM and CDR2 is ANQGSEA.

The rearrangement links TRBV20-1 to TRBJ2-2; D perhaps matches TRBD2 (5 bases). The length of the CDR3 is 13 residues. CDR1 and CDR2 (germline): DFQATT, SNEGSKA (reference sequence). With 1 base removed from V and 5 bases from J, the gap between germline ends came to 8 bases. CDR3 protein: CSARGRGTGELFF. The CDR3 DNA sequence: TGCAGTGCTAGAGGGAGAGGGACCGGGGAGCTGTTTTTT.

There are a few counts of this clonotype. V and J are TRBV28 and TRBJ2-3; tentative D call: TRBD2 (6 bases). V dropped 4 bases and J dropped 2 bases, with 19 bases sitting between them. CDR1 is MDHEN and CDR2 is SYDVKM in the germline V gene. This CDR3 has 17 amino acids. The CDR3 DNA is TGTGCCAGCAGTTCCCCATGGGGTGGGAGGCCCACAGATACGCAGTATTTT. Translated: CASSSPWGGRPTDTQYF. The variable domain in full, with the rest retrieved from reference TRBV28 and TRBJ2-3, is DVKVTQSSRYLVKRTGEKVFLECVQDMDHENMFWYRQDPGLGLRLIYFSYDVKMKEKGDIPEGYSVSREKKERFSLILESASTNQTSMYLCASSSPWGGRPTDTQYFGPGTRLTVL.

This clonotype was picked up many times. The J gene is TRBJ2-1, the V gene TRBV7-7, with D possibly TRBD2 on 5 matching bases. CDR3 length: 15 residues. CDR1 is SSHAT, CDR2 FNYEAQ, per germline (reference sequence). Trimming removed 1 base at V and 7 bases at J, with 14 bases between. The CDR3 loop is CASSLDGASLNEQFF. In DNA, the CDR3 is TGTGCCAGCAGCTTAGATGGCGCTAGCCTGAATGAGCAGTTCTTC.